Listed below are T cell receptor beta chains from one sample, sequenced in a study of human T cells and chemical hapten exposure. TCRdb fed the RACE reads into MiXCR, producing one record per CDR3 protein. The sample includes 190,000 or so distinct CDR3 sequences, around 30% of them seen just once. Sample: whole blood, taken in connection with sensitization to the hapten diphenylcyclopropenone (DPC). The receptors were sampled from a woman aged 25 to 45 with alopecia areata. Some clones in this sample may be carry-over from other donors' samples. Each CDR3 is given with its conserved first and last residue. The D gene is left open where the match is weak. A row's size may be missing; if present it is once, few, many or a size class.

TRBD1,TRBJ1-4,16,.,TRBV9,TGTGCCAGCAGCGGAGGTCCCGGGACAGTTAATGAAAAACTGTTTTTT,CASSGGPGTVNEKLFF
TRBD2,TRBJ2-5,13,.,TRBV29-1,TGCAGCGTTGCAGCGGGGGTCCAAGAGACCCAGTACTTC,CSVAAGVQETQYF
TRBD1,TRBJ2-5,15,few,TRBV5-1,TGCGCCAGCACAACCGGGACAGGGGGCCAAGAGACCCAGTACTTC,CASTTGTGGQETQYF
.,TRBJ2-4,15,.,TRBV6-1,TGTGCCAGCAGGGAGGGACCATCAGCCAAAAACATTCAGTACTTC,CASREGPSAKNIQYF
.,TRBJ1-1,17,few,TRBV4-2,TGTGCCAGCAGCCAAGAAGGTTGGGGGGGCGCGAACACTGAAGCTTTCTTT,CASSQEGWGGANTEAFF
.,TRBJ1-1,12,few,TRBV29-1,TGCAGCGGTTACATGAAGGGCACTGAAGCTTTCTTT,CSGYMKGTEAFF
TRBD2,TRBJ2-5,14,.,TRBV29-1,TGCAGCGTGGGGGAGGGACTAGCGACAGAGACCCAGTACTTC,CSVGEGLATETQYF
.,TRBJ2-1,12,.,TRBV28,TGTGCCAGCAGTTCACGGAGGAATGAGCAGTTCTTC,CASSSRRNEQFF
.,TRBJ2-5,12,few,TRBV10-3,TGTGCCATCAGTGAGTCCATGGAGACCCAGTACTTC,CAISESMETQYF
TRBD1,TRBJ2-2,15,.,TRBV4-2,TGTGCCAGCAGCGGGACAGGGGCCAGCACCGGGGAGCTGTTTTTT,CASSGTGASTGELFF
.,TRBJ2-3,17,few,TRBV29-1,TGCAGCGTCGCTCCCCTGGGGGCCGCGGGTGGCGCAGATACGCAGTATTTT,CSVAPLGAAGGADTQYF
.,TRBJ2-2,18,.,TRBV14,TGTGCCAGCAGCAGAGACAGCGGGCGCGGTAGAAAGACCGGGGAGCTGTTTTTT,CASSRDSGRGRKTGELFF
.,TRBJ2-7,12,few,TRBV20-1,TGCAGTGCTCCCCGGTTGAGGGCCGAGCAGTACTTC,CSAPRLRAEQYF
.,TRBJ2-7,15,.,TRBV7-9,TGTGCCAGCAGCCCGCAGGGGCGGGAAGGATACGAGCAGTACTTC,CASSPQGREGYEQYF
TRBD1,TRBJ2-1,15,once,TRBV5-1,TGCGCCAGCAGCTTGCAGGCAGGGGGTCAAAATGAGCAGTTCTTC,CASSLQAGGQNEQFF
TRBD2,TRBJ2-3,14,.,TRBV7-2,TGTGCCAGCAGCGAACACAATGGACTAGCGTTACAGTATTTT,CASSEHNGLALQYF
.,TRBJ2-3,16,.,TRBV9,TGTGCCAGCAGTGAAGTAGGTTGGCAGAGCACAGATACGCAGTATTTT,CASSEVGWQSTDTQYF
.,TRBJ2-7,15,.,TRBV6-1,TGTGCCAGCAGGGAGCTCTCAGGATGGGGTTACGAGCAGTACTTC,CASRELSGWGYEQYF
TRBD1,TRBJ1-6,15,.,TRBV5-1,TGCGCCAGCAGCCGTGACGGGACAGAAGGTTCACCCCTCCACTTT,CASSRDGTEGSPLHF
.,TRBJ2-5,12,.,TRBV20-1,TGCAGTGCTAGTACAGGGTTGGAGACCCAGTACTTC,CSASTGLETQYF